This entry concerns a single TCR beta chain. Some clones are missing from TCRdb's copy, which holds only in-frame ones; the method was immunoSEQ multiplex PCR. The sample includes about 26,000 clones, about 88% of them seen just once. These data come from a study of T cell responses to AZD1222 COVID-19 vaccine. The CDR3 totals 15 residues. Germline lookup yields CDR1 SEHNR and CDR2 FQNEAQ (reference sequence). V lost 1 base to trimming and J lost 2 bases; unmatched junction nucleotides: 2. The sequence derives from an adult who received the AZD1222 COVID-19 vaccine. The gene calls are TRBV7-9 and TRBJ2-7; 10 bases match TRBD1. The input for sequencing was peripheral blood, taken 28 days after the second AZD1222 dose. CDR3 loop: CASSLGTGGTYEQYF. The CDR3 nucleotides are TGTGCCAGCAGCTTAGGGACAGGGGGGACCTACGAGCAGTACTTC.